Detailed here is one TCR beta chain. The data originate from a study of Graves' ophthalmopathy and Graves' hyperthyroidism. Study background: Hyperthyroidism showing no ophthalmopathy within 18 months of follow-up was stable.

Amplifying from RNA transcripts, the study obtained TCR beta CDR3 regions. The authors performed first-round RT-PCR with HTBI primers and then a second-round multiplex PCR. TCRdb processed the multiplex PCR reads anew with MiXCR; each CDR3 protein has one entry. The sample records around 590,000 distinct CDR3 sequences, roughly 40% being singletons. In germline, CDR1 is LNHDA, CDR2 SQIVND (reference sequence). The CDR3 sequence is 12 residues long. The origin of this receptor is an adult man with Graves' hyperthyroidism. Sequenced input: peripheral blood or thyroid tissue (not recorded which). The chain employs TRBV19 and TRBJ1-5, with 10 bases matching TRBD1. The CDR3 DNA reads TGTGCTGACAGGGGGCGCAGCCAGCCCCAGCATTTT. Translating gives CADRGRSQPQHF.